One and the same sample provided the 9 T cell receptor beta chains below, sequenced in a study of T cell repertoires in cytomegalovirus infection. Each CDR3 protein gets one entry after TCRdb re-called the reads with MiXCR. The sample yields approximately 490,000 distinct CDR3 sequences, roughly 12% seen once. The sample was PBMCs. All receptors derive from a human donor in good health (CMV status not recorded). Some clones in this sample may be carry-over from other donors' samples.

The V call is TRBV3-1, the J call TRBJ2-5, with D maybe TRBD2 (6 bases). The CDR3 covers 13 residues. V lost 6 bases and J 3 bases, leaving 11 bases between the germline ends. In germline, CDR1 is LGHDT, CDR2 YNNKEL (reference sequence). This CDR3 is CASSPLAKETQYF. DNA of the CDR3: TGTGCCAGCAGTCCTCTAGCGAAAGAGACCCAGTACTTC.

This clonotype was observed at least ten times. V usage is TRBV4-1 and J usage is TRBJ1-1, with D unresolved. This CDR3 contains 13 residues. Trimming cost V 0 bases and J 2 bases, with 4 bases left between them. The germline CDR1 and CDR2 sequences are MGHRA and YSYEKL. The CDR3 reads CASSQEINTEAFF. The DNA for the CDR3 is TGCGCCAGCAGCCAAGAGATAAACACTGAAGCTTTCTTT.

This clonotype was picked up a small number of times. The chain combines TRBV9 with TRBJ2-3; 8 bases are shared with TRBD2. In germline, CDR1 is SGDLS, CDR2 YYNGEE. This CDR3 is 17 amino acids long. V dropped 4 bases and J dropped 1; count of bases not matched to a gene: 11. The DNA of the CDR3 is TGTGCCAGCAGCCAATTCTTAGCGGGAACTGGCACAGATACGCAGTATTTT. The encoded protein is CASSQFLAGTGTDTQYF.

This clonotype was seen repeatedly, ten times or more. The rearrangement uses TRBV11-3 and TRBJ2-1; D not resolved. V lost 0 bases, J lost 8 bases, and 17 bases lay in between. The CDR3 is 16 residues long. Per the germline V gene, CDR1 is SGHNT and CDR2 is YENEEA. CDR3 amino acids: CASSLDPPSVGDEQFF. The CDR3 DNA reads TGTGCCAGCAGCTTAGATCCCCCCTCAGTGGGCGATGAGCAGTTCTTC.

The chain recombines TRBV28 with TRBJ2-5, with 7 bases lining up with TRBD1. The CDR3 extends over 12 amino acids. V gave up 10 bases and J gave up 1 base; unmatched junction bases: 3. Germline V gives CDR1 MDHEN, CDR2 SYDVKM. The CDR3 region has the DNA TGTGCCACTCGACAGGGCCAAGAGACCCAGTACTTC. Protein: CATRQGQETQYF.

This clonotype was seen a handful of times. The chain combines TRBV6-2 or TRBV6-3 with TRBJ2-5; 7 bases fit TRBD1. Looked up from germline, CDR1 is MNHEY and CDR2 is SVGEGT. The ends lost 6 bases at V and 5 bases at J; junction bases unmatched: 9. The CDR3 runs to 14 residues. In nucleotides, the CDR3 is TGTGCCAGCAGACAAGGGACAGACCGGGAGACCCAGTACTTC. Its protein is CASRQGTDRETQYF.

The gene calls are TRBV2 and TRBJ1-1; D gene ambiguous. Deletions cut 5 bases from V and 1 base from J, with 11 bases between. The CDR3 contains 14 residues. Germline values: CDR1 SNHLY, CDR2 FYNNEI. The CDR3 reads CASSLETRNTEAFF. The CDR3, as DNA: TGTGCCAGCAGTTTGGAAACCCGGAACACTGAAGCTTTCTTT.

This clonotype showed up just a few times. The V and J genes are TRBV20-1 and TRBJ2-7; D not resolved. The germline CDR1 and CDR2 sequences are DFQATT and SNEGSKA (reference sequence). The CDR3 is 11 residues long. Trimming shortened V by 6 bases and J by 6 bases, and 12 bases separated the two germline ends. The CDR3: CSADRFTEQYF. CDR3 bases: TGCAGTGCCGACCGGTTCACCGAGCAGTACTTC.

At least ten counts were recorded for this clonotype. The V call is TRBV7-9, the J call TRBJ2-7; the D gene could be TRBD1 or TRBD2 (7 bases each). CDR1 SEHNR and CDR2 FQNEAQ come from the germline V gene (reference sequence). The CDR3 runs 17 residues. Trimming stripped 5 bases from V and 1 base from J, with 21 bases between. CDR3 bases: TGTGCCAGCAGCGGTGGGGGAGGGGGCTCCCTGTCCTACGAGCAGTACTTC. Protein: CASSGGGGGSLSYEQYF.